Presented here are 4 T cell receptor beta chains from one specimen sequenced in a study of monozygotic twins with inflammatory bowel disease. Reprocessing the 5' RACE reads, TCRdb reports a single entry for every CDR3 protein and omits DNA. The sample table includes over 110,000 distinct CDR3 sequences. The sequencing sample was made of blood. The receptors were sampled from a human donor with ulcerative colitis or Crohn's disease, or a healthy co-twin of an affected twin (not recorded which).

V is TRBV27 and J is TRBJ2-7; TCRdb calls TRBD1, which cannot be checked without DNA. Germline V CDR1 and CDR2: MNHEY, SMNVEV (reference sequence). This CDR3 region has 14 residues. This chain's CDR3 is CASSLGGPSYEQYF.

This rearrangement joins TRBV9 to TRBJ2-5; TCRdb's assignment of TRBD1 cannot be checked, as there is no DNA. Germline CDR1 is SGDLS and CDR2 is YYNGEE. This CDR3 is built from 14 residues. The CDR3 spells CASSVEGAQETQYF.

The chain employs TRBV3-1 and TRBJ2-7. Looked up from germline, CDR1 is LGHDT and CDR2 is YNNKEL (reference sequence). CDR3 length: 14 amino acids. CDR3 residues: CASSRGQGPYEQYF.

This rearrangement joins TRBV5-6 to TRBJ1-6; TCRdb lists TRBD1, though no DNA is available to test this call. The CDR3 has 14 amino acids. CDR1 and CDR2 (germline): SGHDT, YYEEEE. This CDR3 reads CASSLGQGGSPLHF. Supplemented by reference TRBV5-6 and TRBJ1-6, the full variable domain reads DAGVTQSPTHLIKTRGQQVTLRCSPKSGHDTVSWYQQALGQGPQFIFQYYEEEERQRGNFPDRFSGHQFPNYSSELNVNALLLGDSALYLCASSLGQGGSPLHFGNGTRLTVT.